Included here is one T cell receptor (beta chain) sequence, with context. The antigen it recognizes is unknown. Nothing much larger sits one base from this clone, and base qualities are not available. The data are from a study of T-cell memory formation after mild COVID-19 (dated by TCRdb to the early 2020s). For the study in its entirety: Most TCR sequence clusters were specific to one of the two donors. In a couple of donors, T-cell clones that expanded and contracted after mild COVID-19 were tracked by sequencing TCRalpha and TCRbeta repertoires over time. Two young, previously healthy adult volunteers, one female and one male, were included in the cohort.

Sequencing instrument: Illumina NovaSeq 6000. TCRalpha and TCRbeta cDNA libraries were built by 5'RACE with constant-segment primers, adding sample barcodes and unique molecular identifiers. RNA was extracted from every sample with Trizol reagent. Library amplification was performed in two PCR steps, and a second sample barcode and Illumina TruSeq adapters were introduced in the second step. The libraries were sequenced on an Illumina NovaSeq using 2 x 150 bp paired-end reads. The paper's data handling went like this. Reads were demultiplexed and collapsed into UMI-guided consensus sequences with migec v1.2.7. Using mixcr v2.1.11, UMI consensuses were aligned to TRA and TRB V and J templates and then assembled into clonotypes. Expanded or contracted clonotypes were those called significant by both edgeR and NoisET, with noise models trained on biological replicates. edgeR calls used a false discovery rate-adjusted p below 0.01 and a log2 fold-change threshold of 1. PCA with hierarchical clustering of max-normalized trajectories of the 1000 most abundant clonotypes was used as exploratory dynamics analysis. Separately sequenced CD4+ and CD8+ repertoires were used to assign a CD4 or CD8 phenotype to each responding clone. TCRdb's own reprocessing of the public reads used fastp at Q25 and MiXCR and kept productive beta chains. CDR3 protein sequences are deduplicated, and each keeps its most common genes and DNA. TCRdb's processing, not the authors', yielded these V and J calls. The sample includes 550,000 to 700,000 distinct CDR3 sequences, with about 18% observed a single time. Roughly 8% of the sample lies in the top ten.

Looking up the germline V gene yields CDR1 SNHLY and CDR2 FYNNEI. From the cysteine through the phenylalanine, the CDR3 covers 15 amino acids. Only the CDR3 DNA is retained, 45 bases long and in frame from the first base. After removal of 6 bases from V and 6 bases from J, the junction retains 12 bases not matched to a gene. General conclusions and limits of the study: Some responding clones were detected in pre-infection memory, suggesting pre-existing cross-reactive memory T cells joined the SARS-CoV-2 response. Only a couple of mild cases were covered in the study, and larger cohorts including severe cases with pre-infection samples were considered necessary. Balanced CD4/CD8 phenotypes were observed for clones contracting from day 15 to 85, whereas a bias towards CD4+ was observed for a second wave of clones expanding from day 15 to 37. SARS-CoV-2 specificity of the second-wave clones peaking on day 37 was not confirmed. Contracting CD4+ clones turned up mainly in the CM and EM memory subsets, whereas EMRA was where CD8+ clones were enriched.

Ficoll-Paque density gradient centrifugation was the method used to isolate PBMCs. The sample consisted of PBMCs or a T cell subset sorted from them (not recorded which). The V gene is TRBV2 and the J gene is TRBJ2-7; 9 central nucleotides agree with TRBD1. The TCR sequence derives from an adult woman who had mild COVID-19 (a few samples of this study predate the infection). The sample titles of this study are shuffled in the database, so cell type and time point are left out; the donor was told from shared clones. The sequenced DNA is TGTGCCAGCAGGGAACCGGGACAGGGTTCTCGCGAGCAGTACTTC. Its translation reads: CASREPGQGSREQYF.